This passage covers 29 T cell receptor beta chains from one sample sequenced in a study of IL-17A CD8 T cells in psoriatic arthritis synovium. Synovial fluid was aspirated from actively inflamed joints of psoriatic arthritis patients. The assay was immunoSEQ multiplex PCR, and TCRdb's table has in-frame clones only and misses some. Among approximately 1,800 clones listed, approximately 69% were seen once. Sequenced input: memory CD8+ T cells from synovial fluid. Subset in this sample: bulk memory CD8+ T cells (CD45RA-CD27+/- and CD45RA+CD27-). The source of these receptors is a human donor with psoriatic arthritis.

The CDR3 DNA reads TGTGCCAGCAGTACGCAGGGAGGGGGCTATGGCTACACCTTC. As protein: CASSTQGGGYGYTF. The V gene is TRBV6-5, the J gene TRBJ1-2; possibly TRBD1 for D (6 bases). There are 14 residues in the CDR3. The V and J ends lost 5 bases and 4 bases respectively, with 14 bases between them. Germline CDR1 reads MNHEY; CDR2 reads SVGAGI.

The genes are TRBV29-1 and TRBJ1-1, with TRBD1 as a possible D gene (5 bases). CDR3 length: 11 residues. Trimming shortened V by 7 bases and J by 3 bases, and 9 bases separated the two germline ends. Germline V gene data show CDR1 as SQVTM and CDR2 as ANQGSEA. CDR3 sequence reads: CSARQYTEAFF. The CDR3 region has the DNA TGCAGCGCTCGACAGTACACTGAAGCTTTCTTT.

This sequence joins TRBV5-6 and TRBJ1-3; D is perhaps TRBD1 (5 bases). Trimming took off 3 bases at V and 2 bases at J, with 9 bases between the two ends. The germline V gene has CDR1 SGHDT and CDR2 YYEEEE. The CDR3 runs 14 residues. The CDR3 DNA follows: TGTGCCAGCAGCTCTTCCAGGGCTGGAAACACCATATATTTT. This translates into CASSSSRAGNTIYF.

The gene calls are TRBV7-2 and TRBJ2-1, with D tentatively TRBD1 (5 bases). Per germline, CDR1 SGHTA and CDR2 FQGNSA. With 4 bases removed from V and 0 bases from J, the gap between germline ends came to 10 bases. This CDR3 is built from 15 residues. In DNA, the CDR3 is TGTGCCAGCAGCTCGGACATGGGCTCCTACAATGAGCAGTTCTTC. This encodes CASSSDMGSYNEQFF. The whole variable domain, filled in from reference TRBV7-2 and TRBJ2-1, reads GAGVSQSPSNKVTEKGKDVELRCDPISGHTALYWYRQSLGQGLEFLIYFQGNSAPDKSGLPSDRFSAERTGGSVSTLTIQRTQQEDSAVYLCASSSDMGSYNEQFFGPGTRLTVL.

The chain is built from TRBV7-9 and TRBJ2-1; D ambiguous. Germline V gene lookup returns CDR1 SEHNR and CDR2 FQNEAQ (reference sequence). Trimming took off 4 bases at V and 5 bases at J, with 6 bases between the two ends. The CDR3 runs 12 residues. The CDR3 DNA is TGTGCCAGCAGCTATGGAAACAATGAGCAGTTCTTC. Translating gives CASSYGNNEQFF.

Points on this clone: Distinct nucleotide sequences in the sample also encode this CDR3. The genes are TRBV27 and TRBJ2-7; D is uncertain. Trimming shortened V by 3 bases and J by 7 bases, and 10 bases separated the two germline ends. CDR1 and CDR2 from the germline V gene are MNHEY and SMNVEV (reference sequence). CDR3 length equals 12 residues. CDR3 sequence (DNA): TGTGCCAGCAGTTTTGGAGTCGGTGAGCAGTACTTC. This translates into CASSFGVGEQYF.

The chain carries TRBV27 and TRBJ2-3; D is ambiguous. Germline V gene sequence: CDR1 MNHEY, CDR2 SMNVEV (reference sequence). The germline V and J ends were trimmed by 4 bases and 2 bases, with 19 bases remaining between them. The CDR3 runs 17 residues. CDR3 DNA: TGTGCCAGCAGTTCTGGGATCGGCGAAGGCTACACAGATACGCAGTATTTT. As protein: CASSSGIGEGYTDTQYF.

The chain couples TRBV7-8 to TRBJ2-1; TRBD2 matches 7 bases. Germline V gives CDR1 SGHVS, CDR2 FQNEAQ. J gave up 6 bases and V 3 bases, and 2 bases lay outside the gene matches. The CDR3 has 13 amino acids. The CDR3 loop is CASSFGGGNEQFF. The CDR3 DNA is TGTGCCAGCAGCTTTGGGGGGGGCAATGAGCAGTTCTTC.

The chain is built from TRBV4-3 and TRBJ2-7; 10 bases line up with TRBD2. There are 18 residues in the CDR3. J gave up 6 bases and V 0 bases, and 14 bases lay outside the gene matches. Germline V gene lookup returns CDR1 LGHNA and CDR2 YSLEER. The DNA of the CDR3 is TGCGCCAGCAGCCAAGATCTGTTCAGCGGGGGGGGAAGAAGCGAGCAGTACTTC. Protein: CASSQDLFSGGGRSEQYF.

This chain uses TRBV30 with TRBJ1-4; 7 positions agree with TRBD1. Germline CDR1 and CDR2: GTSNPN and SVGIG (reference sequence). The CDR3 length is 13 residues. The J segment lost 7 bases and the V segment lost 3 bases, leaving 5 bases of the junction unmatched. CDR3 sequence (DNA): TGTGCCTGGAGGAGGGCAGGGGGTGAAAAACTGTTTTTT. This codes for CAWRRAGGEKLFF.

Only a few counts were recorded for this clone. This sequence joins TRBV5-1 and TRBJ2-7; D uncertain. The CDR3 sequence is 15 residues long. CDR1 SGHRS and CDR2 YFSETQ come from the germline V gene. Trimming stripped 0 bases from V and 5 bases from J, with 15 bases between. This chain's CDR3 is CASSLDPLISDEQYF. CDR3 nucleotides: TGCGCCAGCAGCTTGGACCCTCTCATTTCTGACGAGCAGTACTTC.

CDR3 DNA: TGTGCCAGTAGTACCCGTCCTGGAAACACCATATATTTT. Amino acids: CASSTRPGNTIYF. The chain combines TRBV19 with TRBJ1-3; D ambiguous. The CDR3 sequence is 13 residues long. V was clipped by 4 bases and J by 2 bases, with 6 bases between them. In germline, CDR1 is LNHDA, CDR2 SQIVND (reference sequence).

The rearrangement links TRBV18 to TRBJ2-2; D is ambiguous. Trimming removed 2 bases from V and 10 bases from J, with 11 bases in between. The germline CDR1 and CDR2 sequences are KGHSH and LQKENI. The CDR3 has 13 amino acids. The CDR3 sequence: CASSPNPRLELFF. The DNA of the CDR3 is TGTGCCAGCTCACCAAATCCGAGACTGGAGCTGTTTTTT.

The chain links TRBV7-8 to TRBJ2-5; 11 bases are a match to TRBD2. The V gene end was trimmed by 1 base and the J gene end by 4 bases; junction bases not matched to a gene: 5. CDR3 length: 16 residues. CDR1 SGHVS and CDR2 FQNEAQ come from the germline V gene. This CDR3 is CASSLGLLAGGETQYF. The DNA of the CDR3 is TGTGCCAGCAGCTTAGGTTTGCTAGCGGGAGGAGAGACCCAGTACTTC.

The chain uses TRBV6-5 and TRBJ1-1; no reliable D call. V lost 2 bases to trimming and J lost 7 bases, with 20 bases between them. The length of the CDR3 is 16 residues. Germline V gives CDR1 MNHEY, CDR2 SVGAGI. The CDR3 nucleotides read TGTGCCAGCAGTTACGGCCCCCTGTCTCGGGTTCTTGAAGCTTTCTTT. This sequence encodes CASSYGPLSRVLEAFF.

This chain connects TRBV28 to TRBJ1-1, with 7 bases identical to TRBD1. This CDR3 comprises 16 residues. Germline assignment: CDR1 MDHEN and CDR2 SYDVKM. J gave up 4 bases and V 4 bases, and 12 bases lay outside the gene matches. This chain's CDR3 is CASSWTYYRGRTEAFF. The CDR3 nucleotides are TGTGCCAGCAGTTGGACATACTACAGGGGACGCACTGAAGCTTTCTTT. Looking up the rest from reference TRBV28 and TRBJ1-1 gives the full variable domain: DVKVTQSSRYLVKRTGEKVFLECVQDMDHENMFWYRQDPGLGLRLIYFSYDVKMKEKGDIPEGYSVSREKKERFSLILESASTNQTSMYLCASSWTYYRGRTEAFFGQGTRLTVV.

J is TRBJ2-7 and V is TRBV13; D is possibly TRBD1 (6 bases). This CDR3 has 12 residues. CDR1 PRHDT and CDR2 FYEKMQ come from the germline V gene (reference sequence). The V and J ends lost 6 bases and 5 bases respectively, with 11 bases between them. The CDR3 region has the DNA TGTGCCAGCAGGATGGGACACCACGAGCAGTACTTC. Its protein is CASRMGHHEQYF.

The chain employs TRBV7-9 and TRBJ2-7; D might be TRBD1 (7 bases). Germline V CDR1 and CDR2: SEHNR, FQNEAQ (reference sequence). Trimming stripped 0 bases from V and 6 bases from J, with 15 bases between. The length of the CDR3 is 15 residues. CDR3 loop: CASSLAQGGEVEQYF. The CDR3 coding sequence is TGTGCCAGCAGCTTAGCGCAGGGGGGAGAGGTCGAGCAGTACTTC.

A remark on this clone: Germline is not matched at one junction end, which may reflect a read error. The genes are TRBV10-3 and TRBJ2-3; TRBD1 might be the D (5 bases). This CDR3 has 15 residues. In germline, CDR1 is ENHRY, CDR2 SYGVKD. CDR3 bases: TGTGCCATCAGTGAGTCGGGGCGGAGCACAGGTACGCAGTATTTT. Its translation is CAISESGRSTGTQYF.

The chain is built from TRBV4-2 and TRBJ2-5; D uncertain. CDR3 length: 16 amino acids. V shed 0 bases and J shed 0 bases, with 11 bases lying between them. CDR1 and CDR2 (germline): LGHNA, YNFKEQ. CDR3 DNA sequence: TGTGCCAGCAGCCAAGAGGAAGGTGGGTACCAAGAGACCCAGTACTTC. Residues: CASSQEEGGYQETQYF.

This chain links TRBV6-1 with TRBJ2-7; D is ambiguous. This CDR3 is 13 amino acids long. CDR1 and CDR2 from the germline V gene are MNHNS and SASEGT. Trimming stripped 1 base from V and 2 bases from J, with 6 bases between. The DNA for the CDR3 is TGTGCCAGCAGTGAAGGCGACACCTACGAGCAGTACTTC. It translates to CASSEGDTYEQYF.

As for this clone: This sample includes further DNA sequences coding for the same CDR3. The V gene is TRBV28, the J gene TRBJ2-1; 8 positions match TRBD2. The CDR3 spans 14 residues. CDR1 is MDHEN, CDR2 SYDVKM, per germline. V dropped 3 bases and J dropped 3; count of bases not matched to a gene: 1. The CDR3: CASSFRGGYNEQFF. DNA of the CDR3: TGTGCCAGCAGTTTCCGGGGGGGCTACAATGAGCAGTTCTTC.

This sequence joins TRBV7-8 and TRBJ1-5, with TRBD1 as a possible D gene (5 bases). The V gene lost 2 bases and the J gene lost 4 bases, with 12 bases spanning the gap. The CDR3 runs to 15 residues. Germline V gene sequence: CDR1 SGHVS, CDR2 FQNEAQ. CDR3 DNA: TGTGCCAGCAGCTTATACAGGCGAGAGAATCAGCCCCAGCATTTT. Translated: CASSLYRRENQPQHF.

This chain connects TRBV27 to TRBJ1-2, with 7 bases fitting TRBD1. CDR1 and CDR2 (germline): MNHEY, SMNVEV (reference sequence). V gave up 4 bases and J gave up 4 bases; unmatched junction bases: 3. This CDR3 is 13 amino acids long. CDR3 sequence (DNA): TGTGCCAGCAGTTCCGGACAGGTCTATGGCTACACCTTC. It is translated as CASSSGQVYGYTF.

This clone was recorded a few times. CDR3 sequence (DNA): TGTGCCAGTAGTGGAATAGGGGGCACAGATACGCAGTATTTT. Protein product: CASSGIGGTDTQYF. The chain links TRBV19 to TRBJ2-3; perhaps TRBD1 as D (5 bases). This CDR3 region has 14 residues. Trimming took off 5 bases at V and 1 base at J, with 10 bases between the two ends. Germline loops: CDR1 LNHDA, CDR2 SQIVND (reference sequence).

This sequence joins TRBV5-6 and TRBJ1-2; D not certain. CDR3 length: 16 amino acids. Trimming cost V 4 bases and J 4 bases, with 20 bases left between them. Germline CDR1 reads SGHDT; CDR2 reads YYEEEE. The CDR3: CASSPPFFTDRYGYTF. Here the CDR3 DNA reads TGTGCCAGCAGCCCTCCTTTTTTTACGGACCGCTATGGCTACACCTTC.

The chain combines TRBV11-2 with TRBJ2-7; D gene unclear. Trimming removed 6 bases from V and 4 bases from J, with 19 bases in between. CDR1 and CDR2 from the germline V gene are SGHAT and FQNNGV. The CDR3 sequence is 15 residues long. The CDR3 DNA reads as TGTGCCAGCAGTCAAGGGTGGGCCGACGGTTACGAGCAGTACTTC. Residues: CASSQGWADGYEQYF.

This chain connects TRBV29-1 to TRBJ2-6; no clear D. Trimming removed 1 base at V and 0 bases at J, with 7 bases between. CDR3 length: 15 residues. The germline V gene encodes CDR1 SQVTM and CDR2 ANQGSEA. The CDR3 DNA follows: TGCAGCGTTGAAGTCCTCACCTCTGGGGCCAACGTCCTGACTTTC. It yields the protein CSVEVLTSGANVLTF.

This sequence joins TRBV19 and TRBJ2-5; D possibly corresponds to TRBD2 (7 bases). The CDR3 contains 14 residues. Germline values: CDR1 LNHDA, CDR2 SQIVND (reference sequence). Trimming removed 8 bases at V and 5 bases at J, with 18 bases between. The chain's CDR3 is CASRARGARETQYF. The CDR3 coding sequence is TGTGCCAGTCGGGCCCGGGGGGCGCGTGAGACCCAGTACTTC.